A selection of T cell receptor beta chains follows, all from one sample in a study of spatial heterogeneity in lung cancer. A single record per CDR3 protein comes from TCRdb applying MiXCR to the 5' RACE reads. Of 20,000 to 25,000 distinct CDR3 sequences in the sample, around 5% were seen once. Here the sequenced sample was PBMCs, taken at surgery. These receptors came from a male donor with early-stage non-small cell lung cancer. Each CDR3 is given with its conserved first and last residue. Fields, in order: clone size, D gene, CDR3 length, V gene, J gene, CDR3 DNA, CDR3 protein. The D gene is left open where the match is weak. Clone size is shown for a subset of rows, as once, few, many or a class of expanded clone.

medium-sized	-	13	TRBV28	TRBJ1-1	TGTGCCAGCAGTTTAATCCAGCACACTGAAGCTTTCTTT	CASSLIQHTEAFF
-	-	13	TRBV7-8	TRBJ1-3	TGTGCCAGCAGCGGTCTACGGGGAAACACCATATATTTT	CASSGLRGNTIYF
many	-	13	TRBV15	TRBJ1-2	TGTGCCACCAGCAGGAGCCTCAATAGTGGCTACACCTTC	CATSRSLNSGYTF
many	TRBD1	14	TRBV28	TRBJ2-7	TGTGCCAGCAGATCAGGGGGCCCCCCCTACGAGCAGTACTTC	CASRSGGPPYEQYF
once	-	14	TRBV28	TRBJ2-2	TGTGCCAGCAGGCGAGGGGGGGACACCGGGGAGCTGTTTTTT	CASRRGGDTGELFF
many	TRBD1	16	TRBV28	TRBJ2-2	TGTGCCAGCAGACATCCAACCGGGACAGATACCGGGGAGCTGTTTTTT	CASRHPTGTDTGELFF
-	TRBD1	15	TRBV12-3/TRBV12-4	TRBJ2-7	TGTGCCAGCATGGCCCCGGGACAGGAAGAGGGCGAGCAGTACTTC	CASMAPGQEEGEQYF
few	-	16	TRBV7-8	TRBJ1-3	TGTGCCAGCAGCTCCCAGACACGTAACTCTGGAAACACCATATATTTT	CASSSQTRNSGNTIYF
few	TRBD1	15	TRBV28	TRBJ2-7	TGTGCCAGCAGTTCCGGGACAGGTATTGTCTACGAGCAGTACTTC	CASSSGTGIVYEQYF
-	TRBD1	13	TRBV20-1	TRBJ1-6	TGCAGTGTCCTCCCGACAGGGGATTCACCCCTCCACTTT	CSVLPTGDSPLHF
many	-	13	TRBV20-1	TRBJ2-5	TGCAGTGCTATAGTTCCCCTGGCAGAGACCCAGTACTTC	CSAIVPLAETQYF
many	TRBD1	15	TRBV27	TRBJ2-5	TGTGCCAGCAGTGCCAGGGGGCAAGACCAAGAGACCCAGTACTTC	CASSARGQDQETQYF
-	TRBD1	15	TRBV5-1	TRBJ1-1	TGCGCCAGCAGCTCCACCGGGACAGGGAGCACTGAAGCTTTCTTT	CASSSTGTGSTEAFF
few	-	18	TRBV5-1	TRBJ1-3	TGCGCCAGCAGCGACCGGGTCGGATACTTTGACTCTGGAAACACCATATATTTT	CASSDRVGYFDSGNTIYF
many	-	14	TRBV4-3	TRBJ2-7	TGCGCCAGCAGCCAAGTGGGCAGCTCCTACGAGCAGTACTTC	CASSQVGSSYEQYF
many	TRBD2	15	TRBV6-2/TRBV6-3	TRBJ2-1	TGTGCCAGCAGTTTACCGGGACTAGCTATCGATGAGCAGTTCTTC	CASSLPGLAIDEQFF
many	-	15	TRBV4-1	TRBJ1-2	TGCGCCAGCAGCCAAGGGGGGGGTCAGAACTATGGCTACACCTTC	CASSQGGGQNYGYTF
many	TRBD1	14	TRBV5-1	TRBJ2-1	TGCGCCAGCAGCGCGACCACAGGGGGCGATGAGCAGTTCTTC	CASSATTGGDEQFF
many	-	14	TRBV28	TRBJ2-1	TGTGCCAGCAGTTTTTGGCCCTCCTACAATGAGCAGTTCTTC	CASSFWPSYNEQFF
many	TRBD1	11	TRBV20-1	TRBJ2-1	TGCAGTGTAAACAGGGGATATGAGCAGTTCTTC	CSVNRGYEQFF
-	-	15	TRBV20-1	TRBJ2-3	TGCAGTGCTAGACCACCCTCTAGGGCGACAGATACGCAGTATTTT	CSARPPSRATDTQYF
medium-sized	TRBD2	19	TRBV12-3/TRBV12-4	TRBJ2-3	TGTGCCAGCAGTCCGTCACGAAGATTTAGCGGGACTAGCACAGATACGCAGTATTTT	CASSPSRRFSGTSTDTQYF
few	-	18	TRBV4-1	TRBJ2-6	TGCGCCAGCAGCCAAGATGAGCCAAGGGCCCCTGGGGCCAACGTCCTGACTTTC	CASSQDEPRAPGANVLTF
-	-	11	TRBV7-2	TRBJ2-5	TGTGCCAGCCGTCAATGGGAGACCCAGTACTTC	CASRQWETQYF
-	-	14	TRBV7-7	TRBJ2-1	TGTGCTAGCAGCTTAACAGGTTCTATCAATGAGCAGTTCTTC	CASSLTGSINEQFF
many	TRBD1	15	TRBV24-1	TRBJ1-4	TGTGCCACCAGTGACAGGGACAGAGGGACTGAAAAACTGTTTTTT	CATSDRDRGTEKLFF
medium-sized	TRBD1	15	TRBV7-8	TRBJ1-6	TGTGCCAGCAGCACCTCCAGGGGGAACAATTCACCCCTCCACTTT	CASSTSRGNNSPLHF
few	TRBD1	15	TRBV6-5	TRBJ1-1	TGTGCCAGCAGTTACTCGGGACAGACTAACACTGAAGCTTTCTTT	CASSYSGQTNTEAFF
many	-	16	TRBV5-1	TRBJ2-7	TGCGCCAGCAGCCTTGGACAGGGAGGGACTACCTACGAGCAGTACTTC	CASSLGQGGTTYEQYF
-	-	13	TRBV5-1	TRBJ1-4	TGCGCCACCAGGGACGGAACTAATGAAAAACTGTTTTTT	CATRDGTNEKLFF
many	TRBD1	15	TRBV15	TRBJ1-4	TGTGCCACCAGCTTCCGACAGGGACGGGTGAAAAAACTGTTTTTT	CATSFRQGRVKKLFF
many	-	15	TRBV5-1	TRBJ2-1	TGCGCCAGCAGCTTGGGGGCAGGACAATACAATGAGCAGTTCTTC	CASSLGAGQYNEQFF
many	-	14	TRBV6-1	TRBJ1-1	TGTGCCAGCAGTGCCATCCCAGGGAACACTGAAGCTTTCTTT	CASSAIPGNTEAFF
many	-	14	TRBV7-2	TRBJ1-2	TGTGCCAGCAGCTTAGAACGTTCTAACTATGGCTACACCTTC	CASSLERSNYGYTF
many	-	17	TRBV20-1	TRBJ1-5	TGCAGTGCTAGGGTGAGCCATCCTGATTATAGCAATCAGCCCCAGCATTTT	CSARVSHPDYSNQPQHF
few	-	17	TRBV15	TRBJ1-3	TGTGCCACCAGGTCGAGCAGGGACGATCTCTCTGGAAACACCATATATTTT	CATRSSRDDLSGNTIYF
many	-	15	TRBV29-1	TRBJ2-7	TGCAGCGTTGATTTCCGTAAAGAAAGCTCCTACGAGCAGTACTTC	CSVDFRKESSYEQYF
many	TRBD2	15	TRBV6-5	TRBJ2-1	TGTGCCAGCAGTTACCGCCTAGCGGGAGCTGATGAGCAGTTCTTC	CASSYRLAGADEQFF
many	TRBD1	15	TRBV5-5	TRBJ2-7	TGTGCCAGCACCCTATTGGACAGGGGTCTCTACGAGCAGTACTTC	CASTLLDRGLYEQYF
many	TRBD1	15	TRBV6-2/TRBV6-3	TRBJ1-6	TGTGCCAGCAGCGGGACAGGAAGACATAATTCACCCCTCCACTTT	CASSGTGRHNSPLHF
many	TRBD1	15	TRBV18	TRBJ1-5	TGTGCCAGCTCTCCCACTGGGGACAGTAATCAGCCCCAGCATTTT	CASSPTGDSNQPQHF
many	-	15	TRBV30	TRBJ1-5	TGTGCCTGGAGTGTAGGGGACACTCACAATCAGCCCCAGCATTTT	CAWSVGDTHNQPQHF
many	TRBD2	17	TRBV6-2/TRBV6-3	TRBJ2-1	TGTGCCAGCAGTTACTCCCCTATAGCGGGCCTTTACAATGAGCAGTTCTTC	CASSYSPIAGLYNEQFF
many	-	16	TRBV5-1	TRBJ2-6	TGCGCCAGCGGCCAGTTAAGCTCTGGGAGGGCCAACGTCCTGACTTTC	CASGQLSSGRANVLTF
many	-	17	TRBV20-1	TRBJ2-6	TGCAGTGCTAGCAACCCAACAGGGCATGCCGGGGCCAACGTCCTGACTTTC	CSASNPTGHAGANVLTF
medium-sized	-	13	TRBV20-1	TRBJ1-5	TGCAGTGCTAGTAGGGACCCCAATCAGCCCCAGCATTTT	CSASRDPNQPQHF
few	-	15	TRBV11-2	TRBJ2-5	TGTGCCAGCAGCTTAGTCGTTCATACGGGAGAGACCCAGTACTTC	CASSLVVHTGETQYF